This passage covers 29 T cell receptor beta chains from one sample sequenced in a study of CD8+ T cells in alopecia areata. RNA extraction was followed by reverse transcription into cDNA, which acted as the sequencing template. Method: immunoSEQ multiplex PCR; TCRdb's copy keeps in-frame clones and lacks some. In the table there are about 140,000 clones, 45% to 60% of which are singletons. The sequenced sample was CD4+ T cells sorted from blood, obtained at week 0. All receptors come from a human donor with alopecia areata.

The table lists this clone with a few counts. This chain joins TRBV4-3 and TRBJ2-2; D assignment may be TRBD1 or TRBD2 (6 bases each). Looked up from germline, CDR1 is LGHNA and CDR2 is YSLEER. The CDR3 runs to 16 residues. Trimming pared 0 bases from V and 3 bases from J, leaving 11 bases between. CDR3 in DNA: TGCGCCAGCAGCCAAGAGCCCGGGGGCGACACCGGGGAGCTGTTTTTT. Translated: CASSQEPGGDTGELFF.

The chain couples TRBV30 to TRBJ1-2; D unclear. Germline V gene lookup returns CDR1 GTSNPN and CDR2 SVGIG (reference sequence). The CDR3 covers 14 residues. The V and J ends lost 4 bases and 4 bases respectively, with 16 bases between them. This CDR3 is CAWTDRSLSYGYTF. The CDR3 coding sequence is TGTGCCTGGACTGACCGCTCTCTAAGCTATGGCTACACCTTC.

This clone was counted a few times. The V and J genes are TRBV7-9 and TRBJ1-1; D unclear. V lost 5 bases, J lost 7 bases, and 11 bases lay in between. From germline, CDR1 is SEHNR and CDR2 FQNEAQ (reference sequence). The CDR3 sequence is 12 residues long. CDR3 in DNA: TGTGCCAGCAGCCCCGTGGGCATTGAAGCTTTCTTT. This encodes CASSPVGIEAFF. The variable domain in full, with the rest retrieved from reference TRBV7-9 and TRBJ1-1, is DTGVSQNPRHKITKRGQNVTFRCDPISEHNRLYWYRQTLGQGPEFLTYFQNEAQLEKSRLLSDRFSAERPKGSFSTLEIQRTEQGDSAMYLCASSPVGIEAFFGQGTRLTVV.

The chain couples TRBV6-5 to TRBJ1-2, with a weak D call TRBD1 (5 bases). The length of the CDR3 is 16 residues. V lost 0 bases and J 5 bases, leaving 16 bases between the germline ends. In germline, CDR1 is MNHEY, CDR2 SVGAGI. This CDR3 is CASSYSNPRQSYGYTF. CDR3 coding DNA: TGTGCCAGCAGTTACTCGAACCCGAGACAGTCATATGGCTACACCTTC.

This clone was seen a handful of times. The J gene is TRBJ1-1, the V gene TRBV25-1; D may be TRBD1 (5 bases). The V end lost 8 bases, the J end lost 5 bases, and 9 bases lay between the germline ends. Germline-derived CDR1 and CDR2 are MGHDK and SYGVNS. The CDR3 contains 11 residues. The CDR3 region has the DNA TGTGCCAGCTCAGGGAGGACTGAAGCTTTCTTT. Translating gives CASSGRTEAFF.

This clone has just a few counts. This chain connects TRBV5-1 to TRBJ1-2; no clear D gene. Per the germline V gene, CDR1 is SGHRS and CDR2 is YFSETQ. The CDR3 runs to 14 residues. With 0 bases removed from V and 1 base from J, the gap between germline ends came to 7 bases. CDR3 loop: CASSLVTDNYGYTF. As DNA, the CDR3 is TGCGCCAGCAGCTTGGTGACGGATAACTATGGCTACACCTTC.

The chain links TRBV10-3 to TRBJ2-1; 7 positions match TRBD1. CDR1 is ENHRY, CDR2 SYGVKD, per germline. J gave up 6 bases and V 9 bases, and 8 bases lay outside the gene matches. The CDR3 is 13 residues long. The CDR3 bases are TGTGCCATACGACAGGGTCTCGGCAATGAGCAGTTCTTC. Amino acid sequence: CAIRQGLGNEQFF.

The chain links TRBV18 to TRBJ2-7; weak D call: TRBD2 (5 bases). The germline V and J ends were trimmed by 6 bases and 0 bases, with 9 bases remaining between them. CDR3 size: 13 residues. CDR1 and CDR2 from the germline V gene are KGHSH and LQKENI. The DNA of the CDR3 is TGTGCCAGCTCCCGGACTCACTCCTACGAGCAGTACTTC. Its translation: CASSRTHSYEQYF.

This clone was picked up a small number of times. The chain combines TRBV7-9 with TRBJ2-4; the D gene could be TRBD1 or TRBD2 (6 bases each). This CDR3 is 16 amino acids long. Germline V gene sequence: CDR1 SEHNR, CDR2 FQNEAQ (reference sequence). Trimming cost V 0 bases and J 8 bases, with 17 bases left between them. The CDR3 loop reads CASSLAVQGRLDIQYF. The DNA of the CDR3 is TGTGCCAGCAGCTTAGCTGTGCAGGGGAGGCTGGACATTCAGTACTTC.

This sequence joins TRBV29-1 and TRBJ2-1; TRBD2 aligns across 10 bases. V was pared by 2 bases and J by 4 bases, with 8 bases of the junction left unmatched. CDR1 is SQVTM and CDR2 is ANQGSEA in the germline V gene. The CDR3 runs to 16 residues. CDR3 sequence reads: CSVERVGTSVYNEQFF. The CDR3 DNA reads TGCAGCGTTGAAAGAGTCGGGACTAGCGTTTACAATGAGCAGTTCTTC.

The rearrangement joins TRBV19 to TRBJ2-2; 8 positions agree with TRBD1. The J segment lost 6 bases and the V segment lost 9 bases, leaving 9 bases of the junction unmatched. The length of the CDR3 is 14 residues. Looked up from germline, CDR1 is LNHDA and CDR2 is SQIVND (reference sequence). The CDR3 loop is CASRTGWTPGELFF. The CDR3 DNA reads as TGTGCCAGCCGGACAGGGTGGACCCCCGGGGAGCTGTTTTTT.

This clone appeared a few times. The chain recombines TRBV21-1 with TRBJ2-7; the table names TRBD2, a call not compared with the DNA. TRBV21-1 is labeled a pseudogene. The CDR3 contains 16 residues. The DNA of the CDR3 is TGTGCCAGCAGCATAAATGCCGTCTCTACCCTATACGAGCAGTACTTC. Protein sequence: CASSINAVSTLYEQYF.

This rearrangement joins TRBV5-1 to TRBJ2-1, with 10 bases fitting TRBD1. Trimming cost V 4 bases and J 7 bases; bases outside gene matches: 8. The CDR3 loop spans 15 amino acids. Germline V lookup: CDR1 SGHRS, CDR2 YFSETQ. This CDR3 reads CASSKGQGRRNEQFF. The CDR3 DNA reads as TGCGCCAGCAGCAAGGGACAGGGGAGAAGGAATGAGCAGTTCTTC.

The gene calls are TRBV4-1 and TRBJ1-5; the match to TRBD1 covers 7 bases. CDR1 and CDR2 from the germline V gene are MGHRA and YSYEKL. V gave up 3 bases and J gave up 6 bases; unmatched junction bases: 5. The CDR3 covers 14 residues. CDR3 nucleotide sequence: TGCGCCAGCAGCCACGCACAGGGGAGTCAGCCCCAGCATTTT. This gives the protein CASSHAQGSQPQHF.

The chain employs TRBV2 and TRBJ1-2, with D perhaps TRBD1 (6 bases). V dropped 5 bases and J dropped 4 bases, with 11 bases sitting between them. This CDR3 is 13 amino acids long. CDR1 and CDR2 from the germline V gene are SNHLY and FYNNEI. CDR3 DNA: TGTGCCAGCAGTTCTGGACAGACCTATGGCTACACCTTC. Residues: CASSSGQTYGYTF. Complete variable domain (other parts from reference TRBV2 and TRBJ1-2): EPEVTQTPSHQVTQMGQEVILRCVPISNHLYFYWYRQILGQKVEFLVSFYNNEISEKSEIFDDQFSVERPDGSNFTLKIRSTKLEDSAMYFCASSSGQTYGYTFGSGTRLTVV.

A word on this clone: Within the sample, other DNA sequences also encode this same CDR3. CDR3 loop: CSVEDRRYEQYF. CDR3 coding DNA: TGCAGCGTTGAAGATCGGCGCTACGAGCAGTACTTC. The chain has TRBV29-1 and TRBJ2-7; unclear D gene. V was cut by 0 bases and J by 3 bases, with 6 bases left in between. The CDR3 consists of 12 residues. Looked up from germline, CDR1 is SQVTM and CDR2 is ANQGSEA.

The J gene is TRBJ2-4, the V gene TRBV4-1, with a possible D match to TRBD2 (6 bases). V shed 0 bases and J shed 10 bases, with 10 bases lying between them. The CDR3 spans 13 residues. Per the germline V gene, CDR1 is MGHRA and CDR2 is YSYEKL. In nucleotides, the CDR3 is TGCGCCAGCAGCCAAGAGACTAGAGGAATTCAGTACTTC. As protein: CASSQETRGIQYF.

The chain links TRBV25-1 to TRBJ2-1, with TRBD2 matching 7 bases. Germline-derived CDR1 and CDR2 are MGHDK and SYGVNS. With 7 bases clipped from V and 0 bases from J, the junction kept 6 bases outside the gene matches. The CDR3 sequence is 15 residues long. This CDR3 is CASTERGGSYNEQFF. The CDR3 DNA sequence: TGTGCCAGCACTGAGCGGGGCGGCTCCTACAATGAGCAGTTCTTC.

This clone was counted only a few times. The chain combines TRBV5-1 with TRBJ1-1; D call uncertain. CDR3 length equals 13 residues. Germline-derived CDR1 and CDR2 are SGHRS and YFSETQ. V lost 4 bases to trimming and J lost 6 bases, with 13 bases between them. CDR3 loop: CASSRNGEAEAFF. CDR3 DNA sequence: TGCGCCAGCAGCCGGAATGGTGAGGCTGAAGCTTTCTTT.

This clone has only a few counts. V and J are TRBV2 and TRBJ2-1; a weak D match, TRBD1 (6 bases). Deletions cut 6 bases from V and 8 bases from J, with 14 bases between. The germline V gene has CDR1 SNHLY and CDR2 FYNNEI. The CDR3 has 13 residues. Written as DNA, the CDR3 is TGTGCCAGCAGCTCACAGGGCTCCCATGAGCAGTTCTTC. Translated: CASSSQGSHEQFF.

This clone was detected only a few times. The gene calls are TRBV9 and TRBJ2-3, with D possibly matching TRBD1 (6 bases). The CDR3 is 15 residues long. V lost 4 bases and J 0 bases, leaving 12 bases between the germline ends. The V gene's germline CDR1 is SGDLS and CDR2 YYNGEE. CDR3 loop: CASSSTGTSTDTQYF. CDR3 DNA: TGTGCCAGCAGCTCCACAGGGACCAGCACAGATACGCAGTATTTT. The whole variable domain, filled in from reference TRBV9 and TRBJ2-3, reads DSGVTQTPKHLITATGQRVTLRCSPRSGDLSVYWYQQSLDQGLQFLIQYYNGEERAKGNILERFSAQQFPDLHSELNLSSLELGDSALYFCASSSTGTSTDTQYFGPGTRLTVL.

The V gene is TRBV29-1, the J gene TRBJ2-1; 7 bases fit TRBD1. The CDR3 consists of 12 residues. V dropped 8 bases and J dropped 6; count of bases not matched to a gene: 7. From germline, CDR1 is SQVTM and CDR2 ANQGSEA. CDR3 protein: CSILDRANEQFF. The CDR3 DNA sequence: TGCAGCATACTAGACAGGGCCAATGAGCAGTTCTTC.

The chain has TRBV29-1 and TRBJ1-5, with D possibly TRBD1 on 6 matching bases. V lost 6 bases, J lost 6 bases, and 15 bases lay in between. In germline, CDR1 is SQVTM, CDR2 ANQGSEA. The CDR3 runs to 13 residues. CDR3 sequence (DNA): TGCAGCGTGGCAATGACAGGCGGTCAGCCCCAGCATTTT. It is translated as CSVAMTGGQPQHF.

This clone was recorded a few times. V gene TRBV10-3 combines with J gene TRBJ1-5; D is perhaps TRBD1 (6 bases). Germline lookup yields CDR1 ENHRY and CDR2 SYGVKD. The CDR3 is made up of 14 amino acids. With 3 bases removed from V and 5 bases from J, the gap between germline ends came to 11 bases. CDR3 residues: CAISEGQPYQPQHF. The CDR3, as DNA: TGTGCCATCAGTGAAGGACAGCCATATCAGCCCCAGCATTTT.

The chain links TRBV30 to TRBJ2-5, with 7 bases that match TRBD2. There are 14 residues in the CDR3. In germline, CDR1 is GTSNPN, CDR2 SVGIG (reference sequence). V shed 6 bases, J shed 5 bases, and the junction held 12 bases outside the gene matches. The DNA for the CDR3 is TGTGCCTGTAGCGCGGGAGTGGGGAGGGAGACCCAGTACTTC. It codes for CACSAGVGRETQYF.

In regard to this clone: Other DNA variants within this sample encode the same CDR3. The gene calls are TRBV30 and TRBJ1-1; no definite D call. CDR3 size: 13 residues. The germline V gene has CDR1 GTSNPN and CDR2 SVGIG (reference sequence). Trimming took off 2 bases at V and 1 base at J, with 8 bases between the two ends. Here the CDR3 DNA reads TGTGCCTGGAGTAGGACCGGGAACACTGAAGCTTTCTTT. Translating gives CAWSRTGNTEAFF.

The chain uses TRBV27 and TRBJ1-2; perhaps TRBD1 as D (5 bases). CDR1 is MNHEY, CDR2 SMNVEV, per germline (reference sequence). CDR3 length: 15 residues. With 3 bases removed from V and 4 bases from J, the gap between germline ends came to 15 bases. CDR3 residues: CASSFVGVRGYGYTF. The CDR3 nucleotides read TGTGCCAGCAGTTTTGTAGGGGTGAGGGGCTATGGCTACACCTTC.

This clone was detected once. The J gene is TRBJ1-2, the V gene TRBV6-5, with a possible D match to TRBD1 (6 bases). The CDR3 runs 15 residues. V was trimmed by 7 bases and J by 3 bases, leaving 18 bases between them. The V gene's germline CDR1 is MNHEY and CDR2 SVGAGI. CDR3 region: CASKPTTGPDYGYTF. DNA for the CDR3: TGTGCCAGCAAACCCACGACAGGCCCCGACTATGGCTACACCTTC.

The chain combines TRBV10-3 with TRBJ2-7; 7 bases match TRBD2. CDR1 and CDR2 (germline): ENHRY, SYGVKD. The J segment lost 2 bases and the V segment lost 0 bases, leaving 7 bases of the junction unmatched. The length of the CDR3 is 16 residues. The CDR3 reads CAISESFSSGPYEQYF. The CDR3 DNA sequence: TGTGCCATCAGTGAGTCCTTCTCTAGCGGACCCTACGAGCAGTACTTC.